Listed below are T cell receptor beta chains from one sample, sequenced in a study of blood T cell repertoires in COVID-19. Generated by immunoSEQ multiplex PCR, the TCRdb table keeps only in-frame clones and is missing some. The table lists about 300,000 clones, over 85% of them singletons. The source material was peripheral blood. All receptors come from a woman in her twenties or thirties with COVID-19, enrolled during active disease. Each CDR3 is given with its conserved first and last residue. The order of the fields is D gene, V gene, J gene, clone size, CDR3 protein, CDR3 DNA. D genes are given only for firm matches. Expanded clones get a size class; other rows say once, few or many, or leave the size out.

TRBD1	TRBV12-3/TRBV12-4	TRBJ1-2	.	CASSNRGSYGYTF	TGTGCCAGCAGTAACAGGGGTAGCTATGGCTACACCTTC
.	TRBV5-1	TRBJ2-5	.	CASSLVSATRETQYF	TGCGCCAGCAGCTTGGTTTCCGCCACGCGGGAGACCCAGTACTTC
.	TRBV3-1/TRBV3-2	TRBJ1-6	.	CASSQEASRVDSPLHF	TGTGCCAGCAGCCAAGAGGCAAGCAGGGTGGATTCACCCCTCCACTTT
.	TRBV9	TRBJ1-2	.	CASRADSLYGYTF	TGTGCCAGCAGAGCGGACAGCCTGTATGGCTACACCTTC
.	TRBV5-8	TRBJ1-5	.	CASSLVQQVFSNQPQHF	TGTGCCAGCAGCTTGGTCCAACAGGTCTTTAGCAATCAGCCCCAGCATTTT
.	TRBV3-1/TRBV3-2	TRBJ2-3	once	CASSQLSRGDTQYF	TGTGCCAGCAGCCAACTATCTCGGGGAGATACGCAGTATTTT
.	TRBV5-4	TRBJ2-5	.	CASSPRQSQETQYF	TGTGCCAGCAGCCCGCGACAGTCCCAAGAGACCCAGTACTTC
.	TRBV19	TRBJ2-1	.	CASSIDDTMRQFF	TGTGCCAGTAGTATAGACGACACAATGAGGCAGTTCTTC
.	TRBV4-1	TRBJ1-1	.	CASSQEGSGRAEAFF	TGCGCCAGCAGCCAAGAGGGATCAGGGCGAGCTGAAGCTTTCTTT
.	TRBV28	TRBJ1-2	.	CASFVPTGYGYTF	TGTGCCAGCTTTGTACCAACAGGGTATGGCTACACCTTC
TRBD1	TRBV9	TRBJ1-1	.	CASNPTGSGTEAFF	TGTGCCAGCAACCCGACAGGGTCTGGGACTGAAGCTTTCTTT
TRBD1	TRBV19	TRBJ1-1	.	CASSIGTGTNTEAFF	TGTGCCAGTAGTATTGGGACAGGGACGAACACTGAAGCTTTCTTT
.	TRBV20-1	TRBJ1-1	.	CSASRRGRGTDEAFF	TGCAGTGCTAGTCGACGGGGCAGGGGAACAGATGAAGCTTTCTTT
.	TRBV28	TRBJ2-2	.	CASSLQGASTGELFF	TGTGCCAGCAGTTTGCAGGGCGCGAGCACCGGGGAGCTGTTTTTT
.	TRBV5-4	TRBJ2-7	.	CASSLAGGREQYF	TGTGCCAGCAGCTTGGCCGGGGGGCGGGAGCAGTACTTC
.	TRBV6-2/TRBV6-3	TRBJ2-7	.	CASSYTRESSYEQYF	TGTGCCAGCAGTTATACGAGAGAGTCCTCCTACGAGCAGTACTTC
TRBD1	TRBV5-4	TRBJ2-2	.	CASSLNRGNTGELFF	TGTGCCAGCAGCTTGAACAGGGGGAACACCGGGGAGCTGTTTTTT
.	TRBV5-1	TRBJ2-3	.	CASSFRTGRTDTQYF	TGCGCCAGCAGCTTTAGGACTGGACGCACAGATACGCAGTATTTT
.	TRBV12-1	TRBJ2-1	.	CASSLADQWANNEQFF	TGTGCCAGCAGCTTAGCGGACCAGTGGGCAAACAATGAGCAGTTCTTC
TRBD2	TRBV5-6	TRBJ2-7	.	CASSISGGAYEQYF	TGTGCCAGCAGCATTAGCGGGGGGGCTTACGAGCAGTACTTC
.	TRBV4-3	TRBJ2-7	.	CASSQDLPGSTYEQYF	TGCGCCAGCAGCCAAGATCTACCGGGATCCACCTACGAGCAGTACTTC
TRBD1	TRBV7-9	TRBJ1-1	.	CASSFVVSRDRSQNEAFF	TGTGCCAGCAGCTTCGTCGTAAGCCGGGACAGGAGTCAAAATGAAGCTTTCTTT
.	TRBV6-5	TRBJ1-4	.	CASSYSNQGKKLFF	TGTGCCAGCAGTTACTCGAATCAGGGCAAAAAACTGTTTTTT
TRBD2	TRBV5-6	TRBJ2-7	.	CASSSHGRVFGEQYF	TGTGCCAGCAGCTCCCATGGGAGGGTCTTCGGGGAGCAGTACTTC
.	TRBV19	TRBJ2-1	.	CASSGRPEDEQFF	TGTGCCAGTAGTGGGAGGCCCGAGGATGAGCAGTTCTTC
.	TRBV6-6	TRBJ2-1	once	CASSYTGAYNEQFF	TGTGCCAGCAGTTACACCGGAGCCTACAATGAGCAGTTCTTC
.	TRBV4-1	TRBJ1-1	.	CASSQDDRPNTEAFF	TGCGCCAGCAGCCAAGACGACAGACCGAACACTGAAGCTTTCTTT
.	TRBV29-1	TRBJ1-3	.	CSGVGGGVPGNTIYF	TGCAGCGGTGTCGGCGGGGGGGTACCTGGAAACACCATATATTTT
TRBD1	TRBV6-4	TRBJ1-2	.	CASSGGQGYGYTF	TGTGCCAGCAGTGGGGGACAGGGTTATGGCTACACCTTC
TRBD1	TRBV7-3	TRBJ2-7	.	CASSSGGTGGGEQYF	TGTGCCAGCAGCTCTGGAGGGACAGGGGGCGGGGAGCAGTACTTC
.	TRBV5-1	TRBJ2-2	.	CASSPGGVTGELFF	TGCGCCAGCAGCCCCGGGGGAGTCACCGGGGAGCTGTTTTTT
.	TRBV2	TRBJ1-2	.	CASTALGTSYGYTF	TGTGCCAGCACCGCTCTTGGCACCTCCTATGGCTACACCTTC
.	TRBV20-1	TRBJ1-3	.	CSASPTGGGNTIYF	TGCAGTGCTAGTCCCACTGGGGGCGGAAACACCATATATTTT
TRBD1	TRBV24-1	TRBJ1-5	.	CATSARGRTGRIVRHQPQHF	TGTGCCACCAGTGCTCGGGGCCGGACAGGTAGGATTGTTCGGCATCAGCCCCAGCATTTT
TRBD1	TRBV30	TRBJ1-2	.	CAWTRRTGGLLNYGYTF	TGTGCCTGGACCCGTAGGACAGGGGGCCTTCTTAACTATGGCTACACCTTC
TRBD1	TRBV27	TRBJ2-3	.	CASSLIYRQGADTQYF	TGTGCCAGCAGTTTAATTTATAGGCAGGGGGCAGATACGCAGTATTTT
TRBD1	TRBV5-4	TRBJ2-2	.	CASSLPTGRNTGELFF	TGTGCCAGCAGCTTACCGACAGGGAGGAACACCGGGGAGCTGTTTTTT
TRBD1	TRBV19	TRBJ1-4	few	CASSAHRGQPTGVAATNEKLFF	TGTGCCAGTAGTGCACACAGGGGGCAACCTACCGGGGTGGCCGCAACTAATGAAAAACTGTTTTTT
TRBD1	TRBV18	TRBJ1-6	.	CASSPLPDRGSPLHF	TGTGCCAGCTCACCCCTACCCGACAGGGGTTCACCCCTCCACTTT
TRBD2	TRBV5-4	TRBJ2-3	.	CASSSRAGVADTQYF	TGTGCCAGCAGCTCTCGGGCGGGGGTGGCAGATACGCAGTATTTT
TRBD2	TRBV7-7	TRBJ2-1	.	CASSSKRGAYNEQFF	TGTGCCAGCAGCTCCAAGCGGGGGGCCTACAATGAGCAGTTCTTC
.	TRBV6-1	TRBJ1-2	.	CASSARTVPTNYGYTF	TGTGCCAGCAGTGCACGGACAGTTCCTACTAACTATGGCTACACCTTC
.	TRBV11-3	TRBJ1-5	.	CASSNQHRPCPYSNQPQHF	TGTGCCAGCAGCAACCAACACAGGCCATGTCCCTATAGCAATCAGCCCCAGCATTTT
TRBD1	TRBV6-5	TRBJ1-6	.	CASGTGGNSPLHF	TGTGCCAGTGGGACAGGGGGGAATTCACCCCTCCACTTT
TRBD1	TRBV11-2	TRBJ2-3	.	CASSRPFRGHTDTQYF	TGTGCCAGCAGCCGTCCTTTCAGGGGGCACACAGATACGCAGTATTTT
.	TRBV11-2	TRBJ1-2	.	CASSLDPYPAGGYTF	TGTGCCAGCAGCTTAGATCCGTATCCCGCGGGCGGCTACACCTTC
.	TRBV4-3	TRBJ1-4	.	CASSQDVWGRGLFF	TGCGCCAGCAGCCAAGACGTTTGGGGCCGGGGGCTGTTTTTT
.	TRBV30	TRBJ2-7	once	CAWSSVSYEQYF	TGTGCCTGGAGTTCTGTATCCTACGAGCAGTACTTC
TRBD1	TRBV2	TRBJ1-2	.	CASSEGLNRGRDYGYTF	TGTGCCAGCAGTGAAGGACTCAACAGGGGAAGGGACTATGGCTACACCTTC
.	TRBV4-1	TRBJ2-3	.	CASSHLARDTQYF	TGCGCCAGCAGCCACCTTGCCAGAGATACGCAGTATTTT
.	TRBV4-2	TRBJ1-4	.	CASSQEEVQGSRSNEKLFF	TGTGCCAGCAGCCAAGAAGAGGTCCAGGGATCACGCTCTAATGAAAAACTGTTTTTT
TRBD2	TRBV4-3	TRBJ2-3	.	CASSQDRLSLTSGAADTQYF	TGCGCCAGCAGCCAAGATCGGCTATCCCTGACTAGCGGGGCCGCAGATACGCAGTATTTT
TRBD1	TRBV5-1	TRBJ1-1	.	CASSRGQGTNTEAFF	TGCGCCAGCAGCCGGGGACAGGGTACGAACACTGAAGCTTTCTTT
TRBD1	TRBV2	TRBJ1-2	once	CASRDLRDRGLTF	TGTGCCAGCAGAGACCTACGGGACAGGGGTCTCACCTTC
.	TRBV11-2	TRBJ1-1	.	CASSLDRRGNTEAFF	TGTGCCAGCAGCTTAGATAGGAGAGGGAACACTGAAGCTTTCTTT
.	TRBV20-1	TRBJ1-2	.	CSARGTNGYTF	TGCAGTGCTAGAGGGACAAATGGCTACACCTTC
.	TRBV5-4	TRBJ1-2	once	CASSLVRDTNYGYTF	TGTGCCAGCAGCTTGGTTCGGGACACTAACTATGGCTACACCTTC
.	TRBV2	TRBJ2-5	.	CASSVKETQYF	TGTGCCAGCAGTGTCAAAGAGACCCAGTACTTC
.	TRBV15	TRBJ2-2	few	CATSRSRQAETGELFF	TGTGCCACCAGCAGATCGAGACAGGCGGAAACCGGGGAGCTGTTTTTT
.	TRBV19	TRBJ1-2	.	CASSILGGSGGVYGYTF	TGTGCCAGTAGTATACTAGGGGGGTCGGGGGGCGTCTATGGCTACACCTTC